These 3 T cell receptor beta chains originate from one sample sequenced in a study of shared clonotypes between healthy human individuals. Only in-frame clones appear in the TCRdb table, and some are missing; sequencing was by immunoSEQ multiplex PCR. The table lists more than 2,000,000 clones, around 94% of them singletons. Sample: naive CD4+ T cells sorted from blood. Subset reported: CD45RA+ positively selected. The receptors here all came from a man aged 18 to 30 in good health.

The J gene is TRBJ1-1, the V gene TRBV12-5, with D perhaps matching TRBD1 (6 bases). Trimming removed 4 bases at V and 0 bases at J, with 15 bases between. Looked up from germline, CDR1 is LGHNT and CDR2 is FRNRAP. The length of the CDR3 is 16 residues. The CDR3 loop reads CASGSHTGSLNTEAFF. For the CDR3, the DNA is TGTGCTAGTGGTTCCCACACAGGGAGCTTGAACACTGAAGCTTTCTTT.

The rearrangement uses TRBV28 and TRBJ2-5, with 13 bases that match TRBD2. Unmatched junction bases numbered 2, after V lost 4 bases and J lost 3 bases. The CDR3 runs 15 residues. The germline V gene has CDR1 MDHEN and CDR2 SYDVKM. CDR3 region: CASSWGLAGKETQYF. Here the CDR3 DNA reads TGTGCCAGCAGTTGGGGACTAGCGGGGAAAGAGACCCAGTACTTC.

The gene calls are TRBV9 and TRBJ1-1; 7 bases match TRBD1. The germline V gene has CDR1 SGDLS and CDR2 YYNGEE. The CDR3 loop spans 16 amino acids. Trimming removed 1 base from V and 0 bases from J; junction bases left unmatched: 6. CDR3 protein: CASSVQAGGVNTEAFF. The CDR3, as DNA: TGTGCCAGCAGCGTACAGGCAGGGGGTGTGAACACTGAAGCTTTCTTT.